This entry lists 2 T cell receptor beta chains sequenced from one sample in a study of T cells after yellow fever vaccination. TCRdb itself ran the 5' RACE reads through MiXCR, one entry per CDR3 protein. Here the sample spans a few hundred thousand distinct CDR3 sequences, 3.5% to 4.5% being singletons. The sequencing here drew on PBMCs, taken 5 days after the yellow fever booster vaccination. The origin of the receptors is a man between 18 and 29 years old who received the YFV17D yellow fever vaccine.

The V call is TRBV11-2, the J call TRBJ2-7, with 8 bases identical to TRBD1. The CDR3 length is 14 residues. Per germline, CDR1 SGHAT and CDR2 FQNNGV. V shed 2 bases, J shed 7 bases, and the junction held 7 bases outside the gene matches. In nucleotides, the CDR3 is TGTGCCAGCAGCTTACAGACAGGGGCGGGGGAGCAGTACGTC. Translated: CASSLQTGAGEQYV.

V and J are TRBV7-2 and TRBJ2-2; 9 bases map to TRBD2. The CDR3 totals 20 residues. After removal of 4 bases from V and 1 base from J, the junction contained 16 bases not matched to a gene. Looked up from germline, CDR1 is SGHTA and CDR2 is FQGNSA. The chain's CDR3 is CASSSLYPSLRGGNTGELFF. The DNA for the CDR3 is TGTGCCAGCAGCTCCCTTTACCCCTCCCTGCGGGGGGGGAACACCGGGGAGCTGTTTTTT. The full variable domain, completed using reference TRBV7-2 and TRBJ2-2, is GAGVSQSPSNKVTEKGKDVELRCDPISGHTALYWYRQSLGQGLEFLIYFQGNSAPDKSGLPSDRFSAERTGGSVSTLTIQRTQQEDSAVYLCASSSLYPSLRGGNTGELFFGEGSRLTVL.